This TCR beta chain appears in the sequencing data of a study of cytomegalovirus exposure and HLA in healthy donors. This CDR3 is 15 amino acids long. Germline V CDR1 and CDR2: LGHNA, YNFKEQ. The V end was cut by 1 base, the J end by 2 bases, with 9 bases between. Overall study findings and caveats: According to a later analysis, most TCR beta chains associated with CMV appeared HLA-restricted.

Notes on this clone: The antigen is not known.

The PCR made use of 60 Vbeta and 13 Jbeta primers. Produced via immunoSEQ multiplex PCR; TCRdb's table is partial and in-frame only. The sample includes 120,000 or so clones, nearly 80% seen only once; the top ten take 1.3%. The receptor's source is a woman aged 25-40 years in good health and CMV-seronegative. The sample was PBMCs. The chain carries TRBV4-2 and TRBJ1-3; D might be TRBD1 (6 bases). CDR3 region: CASSQVGQAGNTIYF. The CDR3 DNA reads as TGTGCCAGCAGCCAAGTGGGACAAGCTGGAAACACCATATATTTT.